The rows below give T cell receptor beta chains drawn from one sample of a study of regulatory dendritic cells for organ transplantation. Sequenced by immunoSEQ multiplex PCR; TCRdb stores in-frame clones only, minus some. The top ten hold 0.75% to 0.95% of the sample, which has around 19,000 clones, 74% seen once. Sample: memory CD4+ T cells from blood. The receptors were gathered from a human donor in good health. The CDR3 runs from the conserved cysteine through the conserved F or W. Fields, in order: D gene, V gene, J gene, clone size, CDR3 DNA, CDR3 protein. A D gene is named only where the DNA matches it firmly. For some rows the clone size is stated as once, few or many, or as a class when expanded; others skip it.

>-|TRBV7-2|TRBJ1-1|-
TGTGCCAGCAGCCGATTTCCTAGGGGCCAGAACACTGAAGCTTTCTTT
CASSRFPRGQNTEAFF
>TRBD2|TRBV5-6|TRBJ2-1|-
TGTGCCAGCAGTTTCTCGGGGCGGGGGGGCCATGAGGAGCAGTTCTTC
CASSFSGRGGHEEQFF
>TRBD1|TRBV6-1|TRBJ2-3|-
TGTGCCAGCAGGGAACCGGGACAGGCCTCGGATACGCAGTATTTT
CASREPGQASDTQYF
>-|TRBV5-1|TRBJ2-4|-
TGCGCCAGCAGAGTAGATCTAGCCAAAAACATTCAGTACTTC
CASRVDLAKNIQYF
>TRBD1|TRBV23-1|TRBJ1-6|-
TGCGCCAGCAGTCCCACCTCAGAGGGACAGGCGAGCTCCTATAATTCACCCCTCCACTTT
CASSPTSEGQASSYNSPLHF
>-|TRBV27|TRBJ1-6|-
TGTGCCAGCAGCCCTTGGGGGAGCGGAGGGTCACCCCTCCACTTT
CASSPWGSGGSPLHF
>-|TRBV29-1|TRBJ2-3|-
TGCAGCGTCGAGGGCGGGTCCCATAGCACAGATACGCAGTATTTT
CSVEGGSHSTDTQYF
>-|TRBV5-1|TRBJ1-1|-
TGCGCCAGCAGCGCCGGGTCACAGGCCCAAGCTTTCTTT
CASSAGSQAQAFF
>-|TRBV7-9|TRBJ1-5|-
TGTGCCAGCAGCTTAGGGGGCGGCAATCAGCCCCAGCATTTT
CASSLGGGNQPQHF
>TRBD2|TRBV7-2|TRBJ2-7|-
TGTGCCAGCAGTCTCCTATGGGGGGGTCCCTACGAGCAGTACTTC
CASSLLWGGPYEQYF
>TRBD2|TRBV11-2|TRBJ2-3|few
TGTGCCAGCAGCCCACACGGGGGGACTAGCACAGATACGCAGTATTTT
CASSPHGGTSTDTQYF
>-|TRBV6-5|TRBJ1-1|-
TGTGCCAGCAGTTACACGGAACTGACAGGAGAAGCTTTCTTT
CASSYTELTGEAFF
>-|TRBV5-1|TRBJ2-2|-
TGCGCCAGCAGCTTGGGGGGAGCAGGCACCGGGGAGCTGTTTTTT
CASSLGGAGTGELFF
>TRBD1|TRBV2|TRBJ2-2|-
TGTGCCAGCAGGGACAGGGGGCAATTTAACGCCGGGGAGCTGTTTTTT
CASRDRGQFNAGELFF
>-|TRBV4-2|TRBJ1-1|few
TGTGCCAGCAAAGATCAGGGAGGGAACACTGAAGCTTTCTTT
CASKDQGGNTEAFF
>-|TRBV29-1|TRBJ2-7|once
TGCAGCTCTATTTCGGGATACGAGCAGTACTTC
CSSISGYEQYF
>-|TRBV11-2|TRBJ1-1|-
TGTGCCAGCAGCTTAGGGCCTACCCGAACAGGAATGAACACTGAAGCTTTCTTT
CASSLGPTRTGMNTEAFF
>-|TRBV5-1|TRBJ2-7|few
TGCGCCACCAGACCGGGGGACTTCTCCTACGAGCAGTACTTC
CATRPGDFSYEQYF
>-|TRBV2|TRBJ1-4|-
TGTGCCAGCAGCAGGTCAACTAATGAAAAACTGTTTTTT
CASSRSTNEKLFF
>TRBD1|TRBV19|TRBJ2-6|-
TGTGCCAGTAGCCAGGGACAGAACTCTGGGGCCAACGTCCTGACTTTC
CASSQGQNSGANVLTF
>TRBD1|TRBV10-3|TRBJ1-1|-
TGTGCCATCAGTGAGTGGGACAGGGCGGAAGCTTTCTTT
CAISEWDRAEAFF
>-|TRBV27|TRBJ2-1|-
TGTGCCAGCAGCATTCTAGCTGGCGGGAATGAGCAGTTCTTC
CASSILAGGNEQFF
>TRBD2|TRBV6-1|TRBJ2-6|-
TGTGCCAGCAGTGAATATCTCGGGGGGAGCTCTGGGGCCAACGTCCTGACTTTC
CASSEYLGGSSGANVLTF
>TRBD1|TRBV27|TRBJ2-4|few
TGTGCCAGCAGCCTATACCGGGACAGGGCTTTAGCCAAAAACATTCAGTACTTC
CASSLYRDRALAKNIQYF
>TRBD1|TRBV5-1|TRBJ2-5|-
TGCGCCAGCAGCCCCGGGACAGGCCAAGAGACCCAGTACTTC
CASSPGTGQETQYF
>-|TRBV5-1|TRBJ1-1|-
TGCGCCAGCAGTTACGGGGGCACTGAAGCTTTCTTT
CASSYGGTEAFF
>-|TRBV4-1|TRBJ1-2|-
TGCGCCAGCAGCCAACAGGGGTCTCCGGACTATGGCTACACCTTC
CASSQQGSPDYGYTF
>TRBD1|TRBV7-2|TRBJ1-1|-
TGTGCCAGCAGCTTACAGGGGGCGGCTAACACTGAAGCTTTCTTT
CASSLQGAANTEAFF
>TRBD2|TRBV7-6|TRBJ2-3|-
TGTGCCAGCAGCCTAGCGGGGGCTCGTACGCAGTATTTT
CASSLAGARTQYF
>TRBD2|TRBV19|TRBJ2-2|-
TGTGCCAGTAGCCCGGGGGGGGCCGGGGAGCTGTTTTTT
CASSPGGAGELFF
>-|TRBV5-1|TRBJ1-6|few
TGCGCCAGCAGCTTGGGACAGAACTATTACTCCTATAATTCACCCCTCCACTTT
CASSLGQNYYSYNSPLHF
>-|TRBV7-8|TRBJ2-2|-
TGTGCCAGCAGCTTCAAGGACAGAAACACCGGGGAGCTGTTTTTT
CASSFKDRNTGELFF
>TRBD1|TRBV7-2|TRBJ1-3|-
TGTGCCAGCAGCATACCAGCGACAGGGGGAAACACCATATATTTT
CASSIPATGGNTIYF
>-|TRBV14|TRBJ2-5|-
TGTGCCAGCAGCCCGGGGATCGTGGGAGAGACCCAGTACTTC
CASSPGIVGETQYF
>TRBD1|TRBV5-1|TRBJ1-4|-
TGCGCCAGCAGCACAGCCGGGACAGATGAAAAACTGTTTTTT
CASSTAGTDEKLFF
>TRBD1|TRBV6-5|TRBJ1-2|-
TGTGCCAGCAGTTACCCGGACAGGGGGAATGGCTACACCTTC
CASSYPDRGNGYTF
>-|TRBV6-1|TRBJ2-2|-
TGTGCCAGCAGGGCTCAGGGTGGGAACACCGGGGAGCTGTTTTTT
CASRAQGGNTGELFF
>-|TRBV7-9|TRBJ2-2|-
TGTGCCAGCAGCTCCATATTAACAGGGAACACCGGGGAGCTGTTTTTT
CASSSILTGNTGELFF
>-|TRBV7-2|TRBJ2-7|-
TGTGCCAGCAGCCTACGAGACAGTTCCACCTACGAGCAGTACTTC
CASSLRDSSTYEQYF
>TRBD1|TRBV6-1|TRBJ1-4|-
TGTGCCAGCAGTGCGCAGACAGGGGGTAATGAAAAACTGTTTTTT
CASSAQTGGNEKLFF
>TRBD2|TRBV27|TRBJ2-5|-
TGTGCCAGCAGTTTTGGCGGCGGGGGGGCGGAGACCCAGTACTTC
CASSFGGGGAETQYF
>-|TRBV5-8|TRBJ1-5|-
TGTGCCAGCAGTTACAGGGATCAGCCCCAGCATTTT
CASSYRDQPQHF
>-|TRBV4-2|TRBJ1-1|-
TGTGCCAGCAGCCCGAGGTCAGTCGGGAACACTGAAGCTTTCTTT
CASSPRSVGNTEAFF
>TRBD2|TRBV2|TRBJ2-1|-
TGTGCCAGCAGTGGTTCTAGCGGGGGTTTTTATGAGCAGTTCTTC
CASSGSSGGFYEQFF
>TRBD2|TRBV27|TRBJ2-7|-
TGTGCCAGCAGTTCTGGCGGGGGGGCGGTCGAGCAGTACTTC
CASSSGGGAVEQYF
>TRBD1|TRBV5-4|TRBJ2-5|once
TGTGCCAGCAGCATTGGACAGGGAAATTTTGAAGAGACCCAGTACTTC
CASSIGQGNFEETQYF
>TRBD1|TRBV18|TRBJ1-5|-
TGTGCCAGCTCAGCGGGACAGGGGGTGAATAGCAATCAGCCCCAGCATTTT
CASSAGQGVNSNQPQHF
>TRBD1|TRBV5-1|TRBJ1-1|-
TGCGCCAGCAGCAGAGGACAGGGTTTTAAAACTGAAGCTTTCTTT
CASSRGQGFKTEAFF
>TRBD1|TRBV11-3|TRBJ1-1|-
TGTGCCAGCTCAGGGGGGAGTGAAGCTTTCTTT
CASSGGSEAFF
>-|TRBV7-8|TRBJ2-7|-
TGTGCCAGCAGCTTAGAGTCCGGAGTCTACGAGCAGTACTTC
CASSLESGVYEQYF
>TRBD1|TRBV7-9|TRBJ2-7|-
TGTGCCAGCAGCTCCAGGGGGTCCCCCTACGAGCAGTACTTC
CASSSRGSPYEQYF
>-|TRBV2|TRBJ2-5|-
TGTGCCAGCAGTTCGTGGGCAGGGGAGACCCAGTACTTC
CASSSWAGETQYF
>TRBD1|TRBV4-1|TRBJ2-2|-
TGCGCCAGCAGCCAAGTTTTTTCGAGGACAGGGATCGGGGAGCTGTTTTTT
CASSQVFSRTGIGELFF
>TRBD2|TRBV29-1|TRBJ2-1|-
TGCAGCGTTTCAACACTAGCGGTTACGGTCAATGAGCAGTTCTTC
CSVSTLAVTVNEQFF
>TRBD1|TRBV7-2|TRBJ2-7|-
TGTGCCAGCAGCTCCCGGACAGGGGGCTACGAGCAGTACTTC
CASSSRTGGYEQYF
>-|TRBV5-1|TRBJ2-3|few
TGCGCCAGCAGCAAGGACAAGACCTCGGATACGCAGTATTTT
CASSKDKTSDTQYF
>-|TRBV6-7|TRBJ2-6|-
TGTGCCAGCAGTTATTTCGGGAGCTCTGGGGCCAACGTCCTGACTTTC
CASSYFGSSGANVLTF
>-|TRBV18|TRBJ1-3|-
TGTGCCAGCTCACCACCGACAGGTCACTCTGGAAACACCATATATTTT
CASSPPTGHSGNTIYF
>-|TRBV10-3|TRBJ2-7|-
TGTGCCATCAGTGCCTCAATCAGCTCCTACGAGCAGTACTTC
CAISASISSYEQYF